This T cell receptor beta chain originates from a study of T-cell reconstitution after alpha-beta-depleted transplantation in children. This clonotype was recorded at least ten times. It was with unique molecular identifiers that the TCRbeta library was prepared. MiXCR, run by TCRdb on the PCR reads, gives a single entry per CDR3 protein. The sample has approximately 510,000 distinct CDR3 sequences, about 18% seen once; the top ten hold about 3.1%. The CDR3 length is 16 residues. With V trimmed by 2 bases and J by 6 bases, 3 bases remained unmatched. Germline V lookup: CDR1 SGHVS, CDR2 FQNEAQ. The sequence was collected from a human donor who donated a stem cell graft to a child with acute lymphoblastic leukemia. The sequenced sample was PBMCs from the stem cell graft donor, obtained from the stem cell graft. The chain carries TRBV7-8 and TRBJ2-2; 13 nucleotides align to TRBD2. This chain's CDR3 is CASSLMGLAGSGELFF. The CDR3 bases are TGTGCCAGCAGCTTAATGGGACTAGCGGGATCCGGGGAGCTGTTTTTT.